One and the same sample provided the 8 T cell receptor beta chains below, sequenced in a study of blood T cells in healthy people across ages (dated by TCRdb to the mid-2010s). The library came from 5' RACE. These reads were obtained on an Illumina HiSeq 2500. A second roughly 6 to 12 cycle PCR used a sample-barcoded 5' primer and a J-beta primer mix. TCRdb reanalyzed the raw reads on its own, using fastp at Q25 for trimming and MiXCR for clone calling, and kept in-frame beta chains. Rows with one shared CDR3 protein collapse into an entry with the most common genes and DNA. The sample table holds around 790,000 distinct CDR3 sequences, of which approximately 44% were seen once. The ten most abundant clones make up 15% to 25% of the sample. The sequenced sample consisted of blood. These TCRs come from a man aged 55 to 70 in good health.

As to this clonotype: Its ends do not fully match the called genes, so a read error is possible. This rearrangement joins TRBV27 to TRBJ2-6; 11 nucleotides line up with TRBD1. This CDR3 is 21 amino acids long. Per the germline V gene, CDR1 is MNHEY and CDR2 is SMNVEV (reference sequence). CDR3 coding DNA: TGTGTCAGCAGTACACGGGACAGGGGGTTTCCTACCAACTCTGGGGCCAACGTCCTGACTTTC. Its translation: CVSSTRDRGFPTNSGANVLTF.

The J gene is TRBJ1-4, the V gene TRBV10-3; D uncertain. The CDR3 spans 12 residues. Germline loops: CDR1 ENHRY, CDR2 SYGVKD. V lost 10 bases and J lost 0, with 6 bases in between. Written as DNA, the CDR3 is TGTGCCACCAAATCAACTAATGAAAAACTGTTTTTT. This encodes CATKSTNEKLFF.

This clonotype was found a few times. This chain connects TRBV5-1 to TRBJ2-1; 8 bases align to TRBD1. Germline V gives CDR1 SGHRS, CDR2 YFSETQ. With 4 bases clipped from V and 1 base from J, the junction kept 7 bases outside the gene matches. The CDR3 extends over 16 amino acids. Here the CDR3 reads CASSTGQGRSYNEQFF. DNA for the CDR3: TGCGCCAGCAGCACTGGACAGGGTAGATCCTACAATGAGCAGTTCTTC.

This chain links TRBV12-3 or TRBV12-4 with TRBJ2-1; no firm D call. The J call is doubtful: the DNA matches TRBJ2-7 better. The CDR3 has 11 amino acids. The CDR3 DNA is TGTGCCAGCAAACTGGCGTATGAGCAGTACTTC. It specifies CASKLAYEQYF.

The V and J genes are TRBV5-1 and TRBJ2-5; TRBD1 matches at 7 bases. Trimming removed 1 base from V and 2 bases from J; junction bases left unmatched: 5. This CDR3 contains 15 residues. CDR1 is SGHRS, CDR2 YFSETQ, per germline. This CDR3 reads CASSLTPGQQETQYF. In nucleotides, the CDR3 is TGCGCCAGCAGCTTGACTCCGGGACAGCAAGAGACCCAGTACTTC.

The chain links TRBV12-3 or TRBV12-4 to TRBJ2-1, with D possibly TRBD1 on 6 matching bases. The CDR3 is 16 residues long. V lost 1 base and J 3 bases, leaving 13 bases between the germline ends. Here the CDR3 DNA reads TGTGCCAGCAGTTTAGGACAAGTCAGGGGCTACAATGAGCAGTTCTTC. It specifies CASSLGQVRGYNEQFF.

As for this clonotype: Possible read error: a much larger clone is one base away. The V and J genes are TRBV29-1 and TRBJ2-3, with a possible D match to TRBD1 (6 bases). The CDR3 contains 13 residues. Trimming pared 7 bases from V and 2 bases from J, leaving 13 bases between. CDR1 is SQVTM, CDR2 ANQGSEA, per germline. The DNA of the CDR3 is TGCAGCGGTGCCACAGGGATCACAGATACGCAGTATTTT. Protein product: CSGATGITDTQYF.

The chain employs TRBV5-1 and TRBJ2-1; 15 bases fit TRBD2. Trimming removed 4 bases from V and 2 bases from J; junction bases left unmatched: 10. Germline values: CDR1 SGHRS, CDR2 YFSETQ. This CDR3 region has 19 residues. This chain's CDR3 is CASSPVGLAGGGAYNEQFF. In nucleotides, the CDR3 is TGCGCCAGCAGCCCGGTGGGACTAGCGGGGGGTGGGGCCTACAATGAGCAGTTCTTC.